These 9 T cell receptor beta chains were sequenced from one sample in a study of shared clonotypes between healthy human individuals. Assay used: immunoSEQ multiplex PCR; TCRdb lists only in-frame clones, some missing. The sample contains approximately 2.3 million clones, just over 90% of which appear only once. Material: naive CD4+ T cells from PBMCs. Subset described: CD45RA+ positively selected. The source is a man between 18 and 29 years old in good health. Some clones in this sample may be carry-over from other donors' samples.

The J gene is TRBJ1-1, the V gene TRBV27; 7 bases fit TRBD1. This CDR3 has 14 amino acids. V lost 5 bases to trimming and J lost 5 bases; unmatched junction nucleotides: 8. CDR1 MNHEY and CDR2 SMNVEV come from the germline V gene (reference sequence). The CDR3: CASSSDRVGTEAFF. CDR3 coding DNA: TGTGCCAGCAGTAGCGACAGGGTGGGTACTGAAGCTTTCTTT.

A single count supports this clone. V gene TRBV7-9 combines with J gene TRBJ2-4; no clear D. The V end was cut by 5 bases, the J end by 0 bases, with 11 bases between. Germline V gene data show CDR1 as SEHNR and CDR2 as FQNEAQ (reference sequence). The CDR3 consists of 15 residues. The CDR3 region is CASSRPVPAKNIQYF. In DNA, the CDR3 is TGTGCCAGCAGCAGACCGGTCCCAGCCAAAAACATTCAGTACTTC. The whole variable domain, filled in from reference TRBV7-9 and TRBJ2-4, reads DTGVSQNPRHKITKRGQNVTFRCDPISEHNRLYWYRQTLGQGPEFLTYFQNEAQLEKSRLLSDRFSAERPKGSFSTLEIQRTEQGDSAMYLCASSRPVPAKNIQYFGAGTRLSVL.

This clone has a single count. The chain employs TRBV2 and TRBJ2-1; D tentatively fits TRBD1 or TRBD2 (6 bases each). Germline CDR1 is SNHLY and CDR2 is FYNNEI. The V end was cut by 6 bases, the J end by 6 bases, with 30 bases between. This CDR3 has 19 amino acids. For the CDR3, the DNA is TGTGCCAGCAGCAGACCTTTGGACTATCGGCGTATAGGGGGCAATGAGCAGTTCTTC. It encodes CASSRPLDYRRIGGNEQFF. Drawing the rest from reference TRBV2 and TRBJ2-1, the complete variable domain is EPEVTQTPSHQVTQMGQEVILRCVPISNHLYFYWYRQILGQKVEFLVSFYNNEISEKSEIFDDQFSVERPDGSNFTLKIRSTKLEDSAMYFCASSRPLDYRRIGGNEQFFGPGTRLTVL.

The genes are TRBV5-1 and TRBJ2-3, with 9 bases fitting TRBD1. Trimming took 6 bases from V and 3 from J; bases not matched to a gene: 8. Germline V gives CDR1 SGHRS, CDR2 YFSETQ. CDR3 length: 15 residues. CDR3 in amino acids: CASTHQDRGTDTQYF. The CDR3 coding sequence is TGCGCCAGCACCCATCAGGACAGGGGTACAGATACGCAGTATTTT.

The chain combines TRBV18 with TRBJ2-3, with a tentative D call TRBD1 (6 bases). CDR3 length: 14 residues. Germline CDR1 KGHSH, CDR2 LQKENI. Trimming took 8 bases from V and 1 from J, leaving 13 bases between them. CDR3 sequence (DNA): TGTGCCAGCCAGCCACAGGGAGGCACAGATACGCAGTATTTT. This codes for CASQPQGGTDTQYF.

CDR3 sequence: CASGLLGYGYTF. The DNA for the CDR3 is TGTGCCAGTGGGCTTCTCGGTTATGGCTACACCTTC. V gene TRBV19 combines with J gene TRBJ1-2; D not resolved. This CDR3 region has 12 residues. CDR1 is LNHDA, CDR2 SQIVND, per germline (reference sequence). V lost 8 bases and J 5 bases, leaving 12 bases between the germline ends.

This clone has only one observation. The rearrangement links TRBV6-1 to TRBJ2-7; D tentatively reads TRBD1 or TRBD2 (5 bases each). The CDR3 has 16 residues. V was pared by 2 bases and J by 2 bases, with 16 bases between. Germline V gives CDR1 MNHNS, CDR2 SASEGT. The CDR3 region is CASSEFIGTSTYEQYF. In DNA, the CDR3 is TGTGCCAGCAGTGAATTCATCGGGACCTCCACCTACGAGCAGTACTTC.

This chain joins TRBV7-6 and TRBJ1-1, with D hard to call. In germline, CDR1 is SGHVS, CDR2 FNYEAQ. V gave up 0 bases and J gave up 7 bases, with 9 bases separating them. This CDR3 is 13 amino acids long. The CDR3 protein is CASSLAGQLEAFF. As DNA, the CDR3 is TGTGCCAGCAGCTTAGCCGGTCAGCTTGAAGCTTTCTTT. Combining the CDR3 with reference TRBV7-6 and TRBJ1-1 gives the whole variable domain GAGVSQSPRYKVTKRGQDVALRCDPISGHVSLYWYRQALGQGPEFLTYFNYEAQQDKSGLPNDRFSAERPEGSISTLTIQRTEQRDSAMYRCASSLAGQLEAFFGQGTRLTVV.

V is TRBV21-1 and J is TRBJ1-1; the D call of TRBD1 is as the table states it, not checked on the DNA. TRBV21-1 is a pseudogene. The CDR3 length is 17 residues. The CDR3 loop reads CASSKPLRQGGRTEAFF. In DNA, the CDR3 is TGTGCCAGCAGCAAGCCATTGAGACAGGGGGGTCGGACTGAAGCTTTCTTT.